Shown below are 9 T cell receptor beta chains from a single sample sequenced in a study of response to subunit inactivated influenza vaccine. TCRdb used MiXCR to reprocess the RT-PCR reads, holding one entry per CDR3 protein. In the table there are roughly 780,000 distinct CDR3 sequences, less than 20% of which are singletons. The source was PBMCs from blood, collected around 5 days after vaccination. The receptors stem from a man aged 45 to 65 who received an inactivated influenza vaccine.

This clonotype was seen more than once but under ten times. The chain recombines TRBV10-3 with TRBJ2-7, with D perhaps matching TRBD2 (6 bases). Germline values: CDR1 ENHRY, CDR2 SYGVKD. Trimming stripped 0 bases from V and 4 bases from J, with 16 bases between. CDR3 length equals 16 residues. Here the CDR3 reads CAISESAGREQYEQYF. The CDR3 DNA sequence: TGTGCCATCAGTGAGTCGGCGGGGCGGGAACAGTACGAGCAGTACTTC.

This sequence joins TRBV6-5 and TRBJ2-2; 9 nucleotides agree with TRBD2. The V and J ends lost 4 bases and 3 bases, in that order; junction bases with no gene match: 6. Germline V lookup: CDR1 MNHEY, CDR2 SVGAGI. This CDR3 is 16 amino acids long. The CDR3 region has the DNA TGTGCCAGCAGTTTTTTCGCGGGAGGGTACACCGGGGAGCTGTTTTTT. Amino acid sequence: CASSFFAGGYTGELFF.

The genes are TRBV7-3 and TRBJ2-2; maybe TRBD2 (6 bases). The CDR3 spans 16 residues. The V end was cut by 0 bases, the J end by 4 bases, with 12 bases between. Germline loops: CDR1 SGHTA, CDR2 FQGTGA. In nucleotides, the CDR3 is TGTGCCAGCAGCTTAACACCGAGGGGAGGCACCGGGGAGCTGTTTTTT. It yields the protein CASSLTPRGGTGELFF.

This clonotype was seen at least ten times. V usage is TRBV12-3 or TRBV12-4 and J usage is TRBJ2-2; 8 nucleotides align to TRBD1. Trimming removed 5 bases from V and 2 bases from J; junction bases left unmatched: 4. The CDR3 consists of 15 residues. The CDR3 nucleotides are TGTGCCAGCAGTCGGACAGGGACCAACACCGGGGAGCTGTTTTTT. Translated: CASSRTGTNTGELFF.

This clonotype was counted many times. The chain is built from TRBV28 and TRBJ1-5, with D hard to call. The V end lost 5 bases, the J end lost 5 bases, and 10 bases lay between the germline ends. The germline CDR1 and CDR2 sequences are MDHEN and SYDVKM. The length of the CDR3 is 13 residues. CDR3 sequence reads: CASSRVGYQPQHF. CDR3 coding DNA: TGTGCCAGCAGTCGGGTAGGCTATCAGCCCCAGCATTTT.

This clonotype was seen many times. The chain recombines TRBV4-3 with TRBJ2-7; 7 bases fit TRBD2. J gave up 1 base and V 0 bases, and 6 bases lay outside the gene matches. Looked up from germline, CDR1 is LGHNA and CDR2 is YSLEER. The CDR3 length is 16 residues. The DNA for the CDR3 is TGCGCCAGCAGCCAAGATGAGGCTAGCGGATCCTACGAGCAGTACTTC. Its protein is CASSQDEASGSYEQYF.

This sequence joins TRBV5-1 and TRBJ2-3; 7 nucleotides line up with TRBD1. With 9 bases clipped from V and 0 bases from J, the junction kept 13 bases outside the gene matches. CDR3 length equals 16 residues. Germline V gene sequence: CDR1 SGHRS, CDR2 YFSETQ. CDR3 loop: CATRWETGRSTDTQYF. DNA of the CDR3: TGCGCCACCAGATGGGAGACAGGGCGGAGCACAGATACGCAGTATTTT.

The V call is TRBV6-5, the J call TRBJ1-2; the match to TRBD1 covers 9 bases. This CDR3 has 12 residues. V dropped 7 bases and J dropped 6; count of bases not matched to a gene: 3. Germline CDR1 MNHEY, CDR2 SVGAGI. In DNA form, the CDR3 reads TGTGCCAGCAAGGACAGGGGTCATGGCTACACCTTC. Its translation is CASKDRGHGYTF.

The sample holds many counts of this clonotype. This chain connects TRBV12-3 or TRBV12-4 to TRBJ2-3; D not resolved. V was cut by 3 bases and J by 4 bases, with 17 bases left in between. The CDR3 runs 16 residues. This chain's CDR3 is CASSFGLPPSPDTQYF. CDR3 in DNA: TGTGCCAGCAGTTTCGGCCTGCCCCCGTCCCCAGATACGCAGTATTTT.